Reported below is one T cell receptor (beta chain). Its matching antigen is unknown. These data come from a study of cytomegalovirus exposure and HLA in healthy donors. Study overall: In a previous analysis, approximately 110 million unique TCR beta sequences were found from approximately 180 million T cells. Findings and caveats of the study: Researchers catalogued roughly 150 TCR beta chains as cytomegalovirus-associated. The study found most TCR sequences rare, yet found some public TCRs in many donors. Highest at DRB1 and lowest at HLA-C, TCR association rates differed among HLA loci in a later analysis.

CDR1 and CDR2 (germline): MGHRA, YSYEKL. Trimming cost V 3 bases and J 6 bases; bases outside gene matches: 17. This CDR3 region has 19 residues. Both 60 Vbeta primers and 13 Jbeta primers went into the PCR. Clones were read by immunoSEQ multiplex PCR, and TCRdb kept only the in-frame ones, dropping some. The sample consists of more than 65,000 clones, around three quarters of them appearing once. The chain couples TRBV4-1 to TRBJ2-3; TRBD2 matches 11 bases. The TCR originated in a woman between 35 and 50 years old in good health and CMV-seropositive. The sample consisted of PBMCs. The CDR3 sequence is CASSQPIAGGRRSWDTQYF. DNA of the CDR3: TGCGCCAGCAGCCAGCCCATAGCGGGGGGGCGTCGGAGCTGGGATACGCAGTATTTT.